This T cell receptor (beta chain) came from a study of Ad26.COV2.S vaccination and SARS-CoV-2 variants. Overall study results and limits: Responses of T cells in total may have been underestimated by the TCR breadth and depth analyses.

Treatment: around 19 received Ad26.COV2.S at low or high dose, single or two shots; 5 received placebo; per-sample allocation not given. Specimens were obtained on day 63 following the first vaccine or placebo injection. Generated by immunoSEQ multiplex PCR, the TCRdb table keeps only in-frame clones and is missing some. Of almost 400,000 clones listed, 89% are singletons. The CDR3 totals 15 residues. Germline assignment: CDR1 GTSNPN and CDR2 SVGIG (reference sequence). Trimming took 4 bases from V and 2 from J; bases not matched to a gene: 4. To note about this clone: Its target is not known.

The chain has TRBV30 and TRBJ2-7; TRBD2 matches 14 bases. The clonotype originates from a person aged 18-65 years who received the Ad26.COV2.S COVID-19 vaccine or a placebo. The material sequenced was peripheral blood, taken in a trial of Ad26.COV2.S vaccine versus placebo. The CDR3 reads CAWTLGLAGAYEQYF. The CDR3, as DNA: TGTGCCTGGACCTTGGGACTAGCGGGAGCCTACGAGCAGTACTTC.